What follows is one T cell receptor (beta chain) and its context. Its antigen is not known. The V gene's germline CDR1 is SGHTA and CDR2 FQGNSA. Trimming shortened V by 4 bases and J by 6 bases, and 13 bases separated the two germline ends. The CDR3 has 13 residues. The library tagged individual cDNA molecules with unique molecular identifiers. TCRdb re-analysed the RACE reads in MiXCR, keeping a single row per CDR3 protein. This sample has approximately 90,000 distinct CDR3 sequences; 7.5% to 9.5% occur once, and the top ten carry just over 2.5%. Time point indicated: pre-sensitization, week 0. Treatment noted: therapeutic diphenylcyclopropenone sensitization with weekly scalp DPC. The data originate from a study of human T cells and chemical hapten exposure. Study-wide results and caveats: TCRs at a frequency above 1 in 1000 stayed unchanged with DPC sensitization. Because all patients had alopecia, their immune responses might differ from healthy ones.

The receptor was derived from a middle-aged man with alopecia areata. Some clones in this sample may be carry-over from other donors' samples. This material consisted of whole blood, taken in connection with sensitization to the hapten diphenylcyclopropenone (DPC). The chain employs TRBV7-2 and TRBJ2-7; the D gene is possibly TRBD2 (7 bases). CDR3 bases: TGTGCCAGCAGCTCGAGGGGGGGGACCGAGCAGTACGTC. Translating it yields CASSSRGGTEQYV.